The entry below describes one T cell receptor beta chain. The antigen is undetermined. The source of the sample is a study of cytomegalovirus exposure and HLA in healthy donors. Study-wide background: Researchers found that approximately 77% of around 400 genotyped donors fell within the Caucasian-associated ancestry cluster. The study's findings and limits: A later analysis found that most CMV-associated TCR beta chains appeared HLA-restricted. What a later analysis reportedly showed was that an Asian-associated ancestry cluster had fewer N-insertions than the 666-donor mean.

PCR was performed using 60 Vbeta and 13 Jbeta primers. Method: immunoSEQ multiplex PCR; TCRdb's copy keeps in-frame clones and lacks some. The sample has 110,000 to 150,000 clones, around 84% seen once. The TCR was taken from a boy aged 2 to 9 in good health and CMV-seronegative. Sequenced input: PBMCs.

Here the CDR3 DNA reads TGTGCCAGCAGTGAGGAAGGGGCCAGAGTCAATCAGCCCCAGCATTTT. This sequence encodes CASSEEGARVNQPQHF. The chain combines TRBV2 with TRBJ1-5; possibly TRBD1 for D (5 bases). Germline V gene data show CDR1 as SNHLY and CDR2 as FYNNEI. CDR3 length equals 16 residues. V gave up 3 bases and J gave up 3 bases, with 15 bases separating them.